A single T cell receptor beta chain is shown here with its context. This specimen comes from a study of blood T cell repertoires in COVID-19. Overall study: The United States, Italy and Spain supplied acute and convalescent COVID-19 samples.

Clones were sequenced by immunoSEQ multiplex PCR, and TCRdb holds only the in-frame ones, with some missing. The data hold roughly 110,000 clones, with around nine tenths observed a single time. Germline CDR1 is MGHRA and CDR2 is YSYEKL. There are 16 residues in the CDR3. The junction had 2 bases not matched to a gene; V was cut back by 0 bases and J by 1 base. This sequence was found in a woman aged 25-40 years with acute or convalescent COVID-19. The chain couples TRBV4-1 to TRBJ2-3, with TRBD2 identical over 9 bases. The specimen was peripheral blood. The CDR3 DNA reads TGCGCCAGCAGCCAAGACCAGCGGGGGGGCACAGATACGCAGTATTTT. Translation gives CASSQDQRGGTDTQYF.